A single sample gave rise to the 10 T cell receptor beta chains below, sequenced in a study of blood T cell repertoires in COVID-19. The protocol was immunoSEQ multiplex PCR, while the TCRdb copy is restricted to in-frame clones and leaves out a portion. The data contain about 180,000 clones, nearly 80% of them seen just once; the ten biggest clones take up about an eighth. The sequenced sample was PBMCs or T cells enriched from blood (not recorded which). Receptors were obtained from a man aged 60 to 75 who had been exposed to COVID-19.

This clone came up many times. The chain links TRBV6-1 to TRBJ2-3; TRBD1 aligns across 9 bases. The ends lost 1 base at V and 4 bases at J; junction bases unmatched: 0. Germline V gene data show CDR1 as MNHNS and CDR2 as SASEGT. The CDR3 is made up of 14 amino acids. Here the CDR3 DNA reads TGTGCCAGCAGTGAAGGACAGGGGGCAGATACGCAGTATTTT. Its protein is CASSEGQGADTQYF.

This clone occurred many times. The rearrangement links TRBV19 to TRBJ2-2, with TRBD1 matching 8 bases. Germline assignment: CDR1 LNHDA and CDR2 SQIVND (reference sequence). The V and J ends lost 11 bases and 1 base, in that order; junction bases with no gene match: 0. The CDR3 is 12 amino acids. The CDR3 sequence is CAGTGNTGELFF. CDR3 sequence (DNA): TGTGCCGGGACAGGGAACACCGGGGAGCTGTTTTTT.

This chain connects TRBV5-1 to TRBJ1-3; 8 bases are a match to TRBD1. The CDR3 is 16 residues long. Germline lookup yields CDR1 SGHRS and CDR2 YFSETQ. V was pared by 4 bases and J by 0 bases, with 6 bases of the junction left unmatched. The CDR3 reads CASSRAGTGSGNTIYF. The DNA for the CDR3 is TGCGCCAGCAGCCGAGCCGGGACAGGCTCTGGAAACACCATATATTTT.

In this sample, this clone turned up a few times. CDR3 loop: CASVGGGAKVEAFF. In DNA, the CDR3 is TGTGCCAGCGTGGGGGGGGGCGCTAAGGTGGAAGCTTTCTTT. The chain is built from TRBV28 and TRBJ1-1, with a weak D call TRBD1 (6 bases). V lost 8 bases and J lost 8, with 21 bases in between. Germline CDR1 reads MDHEN; CDR2 reads SYDVKM. This CDR3 is 14 amino acids long.

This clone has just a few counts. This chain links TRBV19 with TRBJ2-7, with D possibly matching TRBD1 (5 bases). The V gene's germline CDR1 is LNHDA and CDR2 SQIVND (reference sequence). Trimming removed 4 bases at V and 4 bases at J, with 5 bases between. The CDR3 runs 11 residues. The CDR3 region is CASSKGYEQYF. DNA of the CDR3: TGTGCCAGTAGTAAGGGGTACGAGCAGTACTTC. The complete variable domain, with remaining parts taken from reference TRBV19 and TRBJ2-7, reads DGGITQSPKYLFRKEGQNVTLSCEQNLNHDAMYWYRQDPGQGLRLIYYSQIVNDFQKGDIAEGYSVSREKKESFPLTVTSAQKNPTAFYLCASSKGYEQYFGPGTRLTVT.

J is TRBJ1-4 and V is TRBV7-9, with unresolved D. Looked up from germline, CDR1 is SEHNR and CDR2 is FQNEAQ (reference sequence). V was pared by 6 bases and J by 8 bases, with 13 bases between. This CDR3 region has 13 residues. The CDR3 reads CASSAGGFEKLFF. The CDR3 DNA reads TGTGCCAGCAGTGCTGGCGGTTTCGAAAAACTGTTTTTT.

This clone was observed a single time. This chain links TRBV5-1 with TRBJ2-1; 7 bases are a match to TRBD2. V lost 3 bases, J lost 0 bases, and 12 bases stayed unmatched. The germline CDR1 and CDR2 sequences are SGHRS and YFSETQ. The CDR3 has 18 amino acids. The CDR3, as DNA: TGCGCCAGCAGCTCCCCGGGGGGTAGCGGCCGCTCCTACAATGAGCAGTTCTTC. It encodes CASSSPGGSGRSYNEQFF.

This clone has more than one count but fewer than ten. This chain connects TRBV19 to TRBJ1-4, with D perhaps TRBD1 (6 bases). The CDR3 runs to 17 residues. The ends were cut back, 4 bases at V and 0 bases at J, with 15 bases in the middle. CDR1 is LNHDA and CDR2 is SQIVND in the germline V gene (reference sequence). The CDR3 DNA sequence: TGTGCCAGTAGTACATCGGGACACCGGGCAACTAATGAAAAACTGTTTTTT. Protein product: CASSTSGHRATNEKLFF.

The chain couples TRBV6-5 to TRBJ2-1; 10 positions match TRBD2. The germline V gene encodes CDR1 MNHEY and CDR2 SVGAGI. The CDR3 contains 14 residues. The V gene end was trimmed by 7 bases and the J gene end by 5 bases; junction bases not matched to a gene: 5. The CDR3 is CASIRTSGHNEQFF. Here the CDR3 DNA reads TGTGCCAGCATTAGGACTAGCGGCCACAATGAGCAGTTCTTC.

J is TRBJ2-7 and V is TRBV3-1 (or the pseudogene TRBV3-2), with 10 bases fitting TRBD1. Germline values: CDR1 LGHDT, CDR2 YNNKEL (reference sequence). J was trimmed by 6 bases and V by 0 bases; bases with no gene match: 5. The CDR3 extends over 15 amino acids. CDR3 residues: CASSQEDGTGAEQYF. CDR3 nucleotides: TGTGCCAGCAGCCAAGAAGATGGGACAGGGGCCGAGCAGTACTTC.